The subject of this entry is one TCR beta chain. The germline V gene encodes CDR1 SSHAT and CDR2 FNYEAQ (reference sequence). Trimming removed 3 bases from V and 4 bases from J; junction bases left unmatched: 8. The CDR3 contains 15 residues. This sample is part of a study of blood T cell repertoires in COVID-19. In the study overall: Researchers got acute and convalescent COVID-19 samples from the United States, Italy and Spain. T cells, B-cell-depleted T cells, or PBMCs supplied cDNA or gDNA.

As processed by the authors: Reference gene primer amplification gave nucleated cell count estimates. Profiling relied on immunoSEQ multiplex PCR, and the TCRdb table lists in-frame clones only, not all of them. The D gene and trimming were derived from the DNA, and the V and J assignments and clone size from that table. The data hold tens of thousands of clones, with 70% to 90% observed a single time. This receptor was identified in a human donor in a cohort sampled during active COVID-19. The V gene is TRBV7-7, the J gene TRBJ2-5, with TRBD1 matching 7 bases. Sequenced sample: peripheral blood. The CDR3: CASSLSQGMIETQYF. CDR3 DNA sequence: TGTGCCAGCAGCTTGTCACAGGGGATGATAGAGACCCAGTACTTC.